What follows is one T cell receptor (beta chain) and its context. Its antigen remains unidentified. This sample was included in a study of identical twins. Study findings and constraints: Out-of-frame alpha sequences shared by twins were enriched for low generation probability.

Trimming stripped 8 bases from V and 8 bases from J, with 22 bases between. CDR3 length equals 15 residues. The germline gives CDR1 MDHEN, CDR2 SYDVKM. There were only healthy Caucasians among the donors. Template switching added a universal primer binding site, and final cDNA carried unique molecular identifiers. TCRdb redid the calling of the 5' RACE reads with MiXCR, one entry per CDR3 protein. The data hold about 530,000 distinct CDR3 sequences, with around 20% observed a single time. These sequences were also reported in another study, on yellow fever vaccine responses in identical twins. This second study notes: Twins reportedly showed a vaccine T cell response that seemed partly convergent and partly personalized.

The sequenced material came from CD4+ T cells sorted from blood. The source of this sequence is a woman aged 18 to 35 in good health. The gene calls are TRBV28 and TRBJ2-1; tentative D call: TRBD2 (6 bases). CDR3: CASFPGDSRRDEQFF. The CDR3 DNA follows: TGTGCCAGCTTCCCCGGGGACTCCAGGCGGGATGAGCAGTTCTTC.